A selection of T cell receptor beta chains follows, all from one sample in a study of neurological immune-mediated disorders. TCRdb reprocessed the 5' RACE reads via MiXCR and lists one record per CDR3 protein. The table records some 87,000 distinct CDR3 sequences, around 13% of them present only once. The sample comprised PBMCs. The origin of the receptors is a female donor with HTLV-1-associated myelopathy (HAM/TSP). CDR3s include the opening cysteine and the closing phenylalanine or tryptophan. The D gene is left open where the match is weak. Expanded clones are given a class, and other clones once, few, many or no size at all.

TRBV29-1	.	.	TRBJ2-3	CSVDVRGTDTQYF	TGCAGCGTTGACGTCAGGGGCACAGATACGCAGTATTTT
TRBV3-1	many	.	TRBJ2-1	CASSGGVRGNEQFF	TGTGCCAGCAGCGGCGGGGTTCGGGGCAATGAGCAGTTCTTC
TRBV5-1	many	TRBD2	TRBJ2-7	CASSLGGEPYEQYF	TGCGCCAGCAGCCTCGGGGGGGAACCCTACGAGCAGTACTTC
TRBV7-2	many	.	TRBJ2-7	CASSSGASRSEQYF	TGTGCCAGCAGTTCAGGGGCTAGTCGTAGCGAGCAGTACTTC
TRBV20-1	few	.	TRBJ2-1	CSARKDQGRGGEQFF	TGCAGTGCTAGGAAGGACCAGGGAAGGGGCGGCGAGCAGTTCTTC
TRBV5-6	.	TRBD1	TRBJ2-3	CASGRQGTQYF	TGTGCCAGCGGTCGACAGGGAACGCAGTATTTT
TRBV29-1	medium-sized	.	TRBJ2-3	CSALDRGVRTDTQYF	TGCAGCGCCCTAGACCGGGGAGTCCGCACAGATACGCAGTATTTT
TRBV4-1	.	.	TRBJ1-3	CASSQDLIWAPGNTIYF	TGCGCCAGCAGCCAAGACCTTATTTGGGCTCCTGGAAACACCATATATTTT
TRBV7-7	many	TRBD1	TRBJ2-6	CASSPRDRFVSGANVLTF	TGTGCCAGCAGCCCTAGGGACAGATTTGTTTCTGGGGCCAACGTCCTGACTTTC
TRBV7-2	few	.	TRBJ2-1	CASSSYSDRSVYNEQFF	TGTGCCAGCAGCTCCTATTCCGACAGATCTGTGTACAATGAGCAGTTCTTC
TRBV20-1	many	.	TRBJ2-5	CSARDAGDQETQYF	TGCAGTGCTAGAGATGCAGGGGATCAAGAGACCCAGTACTTC
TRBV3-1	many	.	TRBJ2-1	CASSQATGSYNEQFF	TGTGCCAGCAGCCAAGCGACAGGCTCCTACAATGAGCAGTTCTTC
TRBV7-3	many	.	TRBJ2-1	CASSLMQGGEQFF	TGTGCCAGCAGCTTAATGCAGGGGGGTGAGCAGTTCTTC
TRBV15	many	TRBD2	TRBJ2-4	CATSREERGRDIQYF	TGTGCTACCAGCAGAGAGGAGCGGGGGCGGGACATTCAGTACTTC
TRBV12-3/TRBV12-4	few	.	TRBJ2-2	CASSSRDTTGELFF	TGTGCCAGCAGTAGCAGGGACACCACCGGGGAGCTGTTTTTT
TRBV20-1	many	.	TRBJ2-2	CSALNTGELFF	TGCAGTGCTCTCAACACCGGGGAGCTGTTTTTT
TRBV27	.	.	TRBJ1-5	CASSSTGTPLSNQPQHF	TGTGCCAGCAGTTCCACCGGGACACCCCTTAGCAATCAGCCCCAGCATTTT
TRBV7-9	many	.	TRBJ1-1	CASSLAREYEAFF	TGTGCCAGCAGCTTAGCCAGGGAATATGAAGCTTTCTTT
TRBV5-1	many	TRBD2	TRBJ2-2	CASSFELAGGPVLFF	TGCGCCAGCAGCTTTGAATTAGCGGGGGGCCCTGTGCTGTTTTTT
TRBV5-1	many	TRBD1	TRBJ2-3	CASSLEGAIDTQYF	TGCGCCAGCAGCTTGGAGGGGGCCATCGATACGCAGTATTTT
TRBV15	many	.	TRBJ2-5	CATSRDKAARGATQYF	TGTGCTACCAGCAGAGATAAGGCAGCGCGAGGTGCAACCCAGTACTTC
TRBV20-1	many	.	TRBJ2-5	CSARDYRVETQYF	TGCAGTGCTAGAGACTACCGCGTCGAGACCCAGTACTTC
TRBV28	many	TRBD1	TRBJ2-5	CASSYTAGGAETQYF	TGTGCCAGCTCATATACCGCAGGGGGCGCAGAGACCCAGTACTTC
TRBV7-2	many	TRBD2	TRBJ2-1	CASSPISGVREQFF	TGTGCCAGCAGTCCTATTAGCGGGGTAAGGGAGCAGTTCTTC
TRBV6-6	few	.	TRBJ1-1	CASSKAGPNTEAFF	TGTGCCAGCTCCAAGGCAGGGCCGAACACTGAAGCTTTCTTT
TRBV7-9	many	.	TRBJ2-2	CASSLLGENTGELFF	TGTGCCAGCAGCTTACTTGGGGAGAACACCGGGGAGCTGTTTTTT
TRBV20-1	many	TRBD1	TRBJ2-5	CSARRRDRGRETQYF	TGCAGTGCTAGACGCCGGGACAGGGGGCGAGAGACCCAGTACTTC
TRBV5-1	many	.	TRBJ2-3	CASSPLDSTSTDTQYF	TGCGCCAGCAGCCCCTTAGACTCGACCTCTACAGATACGCAGTATTTT
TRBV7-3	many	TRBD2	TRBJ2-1	CASSFVGWSSGGFNEQFF	TGTGCCAGCAGCTTCGTGGGTTGGAGTAGCGGGGGGTTCAATGAGCAGTTCTTC